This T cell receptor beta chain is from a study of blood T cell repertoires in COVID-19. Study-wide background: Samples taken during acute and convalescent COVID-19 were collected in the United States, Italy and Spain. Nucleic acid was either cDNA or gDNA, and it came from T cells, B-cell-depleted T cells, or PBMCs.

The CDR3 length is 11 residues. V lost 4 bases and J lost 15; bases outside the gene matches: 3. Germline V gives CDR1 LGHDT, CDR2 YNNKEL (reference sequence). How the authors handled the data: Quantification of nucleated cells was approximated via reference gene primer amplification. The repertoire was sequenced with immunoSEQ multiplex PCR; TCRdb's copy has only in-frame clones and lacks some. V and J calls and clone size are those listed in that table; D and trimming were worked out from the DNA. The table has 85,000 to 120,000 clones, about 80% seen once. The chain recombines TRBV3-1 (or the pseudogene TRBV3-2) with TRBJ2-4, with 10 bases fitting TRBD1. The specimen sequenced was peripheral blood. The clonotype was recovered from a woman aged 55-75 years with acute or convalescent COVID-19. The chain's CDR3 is CASSPGTGVYF. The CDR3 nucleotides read TGTGCCAGCAGCCCCGGGACAGGGGTGTACTTC.